What follows is one TCR beta chain and its context. Germline CDR1 is SGHRS and CDR2 is YFSETQ. This CDR3 contains 12 residues. V was pared by 4 bases and J by 6 bases, with 10 bases between. Profiling relied on immunoSEQ multiplex PCR, and the TCRdb table lists in-frame clones only, not all of them. The sample consists of around 20,000 clones, 65% to 80% of them appearing once. The sample originates from a study of PD-1 blockade in classical Hodgkin lymphoma. Every patient was affected by relapse after autologous stem cell transplantation, while exposure to brentuximab vedotin was not uniform. The source material was peripheral blood mononuclear cells (PBMCs), sampled before the second cycle of nivolumab. V is TRBV5-1 and J is TRBJ1-2, with D perhaps TRBD1 (5 bases). This TCR came from a human donor with classical Hodgkin lymphoma. The CDR3: CASSPTGDGYTF. As DNA, the CDR3 is TGCGCCAGCAGCCCAACAGGAGATGGCTACACCTTC.